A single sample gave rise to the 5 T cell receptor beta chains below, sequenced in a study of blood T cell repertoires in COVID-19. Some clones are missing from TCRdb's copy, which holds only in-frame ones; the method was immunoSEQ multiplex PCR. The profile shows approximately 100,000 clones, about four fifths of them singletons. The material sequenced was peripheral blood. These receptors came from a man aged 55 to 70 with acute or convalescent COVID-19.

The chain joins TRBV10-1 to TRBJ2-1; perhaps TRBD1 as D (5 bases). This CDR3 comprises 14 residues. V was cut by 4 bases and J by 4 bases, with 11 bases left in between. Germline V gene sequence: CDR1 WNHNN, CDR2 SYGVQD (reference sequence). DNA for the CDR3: TGCGCCAGCAGTGTCGACAGAACTTACAATGAGCAGTTCTTC. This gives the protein CASSVDRTYNEQFF.

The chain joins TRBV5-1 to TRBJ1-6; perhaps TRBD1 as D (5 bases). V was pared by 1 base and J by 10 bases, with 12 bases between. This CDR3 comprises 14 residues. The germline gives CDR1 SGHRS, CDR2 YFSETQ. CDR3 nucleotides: TGCGCCAGCAGCTTGAGCAGGGTAGGATCACCCCTCCACTTT. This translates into CASSLSRVGSPLHF.

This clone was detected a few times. In DNA, the CDR3 is TGTGCCACCAGCAGTAGCGGGAGGACCACAGATACGCAGTATTTT. Translation gives CATSSSGRTTDTQYF. The genes are TRBV15 and TRBJ2-3; 10 bases fit TRBD2. The germline gives CDR1 LNHNV, CDR2 YYDKDF (reference sequence). The CDR3 consists of 15 residues. J lost 2 bases, V lost 3 bases, and 2 bases had no gene match.

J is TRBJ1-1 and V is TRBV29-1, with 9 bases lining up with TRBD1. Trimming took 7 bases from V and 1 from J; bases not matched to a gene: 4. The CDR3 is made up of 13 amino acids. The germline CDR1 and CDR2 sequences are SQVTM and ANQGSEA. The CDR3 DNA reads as TGCAGCGCGAACAGGGGGCAGAACACTGAAGCTTTCTTT. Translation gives CSANRGQNTEAFF.

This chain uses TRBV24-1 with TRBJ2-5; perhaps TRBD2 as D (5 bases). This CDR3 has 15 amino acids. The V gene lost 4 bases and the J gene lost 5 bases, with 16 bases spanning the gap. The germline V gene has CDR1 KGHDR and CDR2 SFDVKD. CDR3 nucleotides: TGTGCCACCAGTGAAACCGGGCCGGGATCGGAGACCCAGTACTTC. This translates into CATSETGPGSETQYF.